This TCR beta chain comes out of a study of control samples from healthy donors and cancer patients. TCRdb's copy holds only in-frame clones and misses some; the assay was immunoSEQ multiplex PCR. The sample yields about 96,000 clones, 85% to 95% seen once. J lost 7 bases, V lost 0 bases, and 8 bases had no gene match. The germline CDR1 and CDR2 sequences are SGHDT and YYEEEE. The CDR3 extends over 17 amino acids. This chain connects TRBV5-6 to TRBJ1-5, with 12 positions matching TRBD1. The specimen sequenced was blood. The TCR was taken from a man between 18 and 35 years old in good health. CDR3 in DNA: TGTGCCAGCAGCTTGGCCGGGGACAGGGGGCTGCAGCAGCCCCAGCATTTT. The encoded protein is CASSLAGDRGLQQPQHF.